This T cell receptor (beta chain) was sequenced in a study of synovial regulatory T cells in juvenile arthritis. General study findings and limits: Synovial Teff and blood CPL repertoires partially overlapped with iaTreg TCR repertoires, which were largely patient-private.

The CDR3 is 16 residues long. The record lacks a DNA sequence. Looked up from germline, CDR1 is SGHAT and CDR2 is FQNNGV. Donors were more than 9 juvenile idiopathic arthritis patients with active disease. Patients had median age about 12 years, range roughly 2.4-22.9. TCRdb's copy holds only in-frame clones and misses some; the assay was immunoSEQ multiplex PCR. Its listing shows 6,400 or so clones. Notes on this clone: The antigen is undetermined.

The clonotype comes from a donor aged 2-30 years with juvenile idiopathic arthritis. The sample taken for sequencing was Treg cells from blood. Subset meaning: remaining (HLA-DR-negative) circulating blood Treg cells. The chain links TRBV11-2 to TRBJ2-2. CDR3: CASSLDGFGWTGELFF. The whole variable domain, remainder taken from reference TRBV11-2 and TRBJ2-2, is EAGVAQSPRYKIIEKRQSVAFWCNPISGHATLYWYQQILGQGPKLLIQFQNNGVVDDSQLPKDRFSAERLKGVDSTLKIQPAKLEDSAVYLCASSLDGFGWTGELFFGEGSRLTVL.